This TCR beta chain was identified in a study of cytomegalovirus exposure and HLA in healthy donors. About the study: As released early, the data held 65 million to 90 million unique TCRs from HLA-typed donors. Regarding the study as a whole: Published work reported that the classifier diagnosed cytomegalovirus status with high specificity and sensitivity. The study dropped some indistinguishable V segments, TRBV6-2 and TRBV6-3 among them. TCR beta chains associated with HLA were, in a later analysis, more clonally expanded than equally common others.

CDR1 and CDR2 from the germline V gene are MNHEY and SVGAGI. V trimming: 5 bases; J trimming: 3 bases; junction bases outside the gene matches: 0. The CDR3 is 14 amino acids. In the case of this clone: Its specificity is not known.

Primers included in the PCR were 60 Vbeta and 13 Jbeta primers. Libraries were prepared by immunoSEQ multiplex PCR; TCRdb keeps only in-frame clonotypes and omits some of them. The sample contains 90,000 to 100,000 clones, less than 85% of which appear only once. The J gene is TRBJ1-5, the V gene TRBV6-5; 11 bases fit TRBD1. The receptor comes from a woman between 55 and 75 years old in good health and CMV-seropositive. The specimen was PBMCs. The DNA of the CDR3 is TGTGCCAGCAGTGGACAGGGGGCCAATCAGCCCCAGCATTTT. Translation: CASSGQGANQPQHF.